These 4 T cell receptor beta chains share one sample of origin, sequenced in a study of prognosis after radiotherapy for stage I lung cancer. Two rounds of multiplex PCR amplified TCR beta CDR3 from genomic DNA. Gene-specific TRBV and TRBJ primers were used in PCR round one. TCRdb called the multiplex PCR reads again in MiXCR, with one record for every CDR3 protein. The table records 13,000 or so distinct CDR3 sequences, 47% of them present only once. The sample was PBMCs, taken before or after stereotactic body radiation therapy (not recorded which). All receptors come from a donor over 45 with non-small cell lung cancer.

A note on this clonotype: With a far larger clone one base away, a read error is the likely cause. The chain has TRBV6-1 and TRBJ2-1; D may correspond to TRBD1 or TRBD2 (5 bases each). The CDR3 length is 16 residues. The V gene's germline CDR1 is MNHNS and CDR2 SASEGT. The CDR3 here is CATSDFGKGLNNEQFF. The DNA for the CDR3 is TGTGCCACCAGTGATTTCGGGAAGGGGCTGAACAATGAGCAGTTCTTC.

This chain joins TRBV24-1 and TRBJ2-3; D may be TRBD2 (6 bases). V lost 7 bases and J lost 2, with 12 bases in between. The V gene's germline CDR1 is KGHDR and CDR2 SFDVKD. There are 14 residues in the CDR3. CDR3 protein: CATRGSGFTDTQYF. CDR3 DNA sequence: TGTGCCACCAGGGGTAGCGGATTCACAGATACGCAGTATTTT.

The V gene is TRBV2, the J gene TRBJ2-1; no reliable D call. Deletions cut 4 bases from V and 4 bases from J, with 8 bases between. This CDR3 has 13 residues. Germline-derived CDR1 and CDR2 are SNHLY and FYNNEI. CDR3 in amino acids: CASSVMSYNEQFF. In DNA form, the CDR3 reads TGTGCCAGCAGTGTTATGTCGTACAATGAGCAGTTCTTC.

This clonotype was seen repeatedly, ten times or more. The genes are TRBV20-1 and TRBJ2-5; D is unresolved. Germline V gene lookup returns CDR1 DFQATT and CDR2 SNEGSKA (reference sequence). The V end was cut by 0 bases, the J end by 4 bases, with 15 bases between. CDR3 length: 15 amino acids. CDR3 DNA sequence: TGCAGTGCTAGAGATCTAACCTACTACGCAGAGACCCAGTACTTC. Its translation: CSARDLTYYAETQYF.